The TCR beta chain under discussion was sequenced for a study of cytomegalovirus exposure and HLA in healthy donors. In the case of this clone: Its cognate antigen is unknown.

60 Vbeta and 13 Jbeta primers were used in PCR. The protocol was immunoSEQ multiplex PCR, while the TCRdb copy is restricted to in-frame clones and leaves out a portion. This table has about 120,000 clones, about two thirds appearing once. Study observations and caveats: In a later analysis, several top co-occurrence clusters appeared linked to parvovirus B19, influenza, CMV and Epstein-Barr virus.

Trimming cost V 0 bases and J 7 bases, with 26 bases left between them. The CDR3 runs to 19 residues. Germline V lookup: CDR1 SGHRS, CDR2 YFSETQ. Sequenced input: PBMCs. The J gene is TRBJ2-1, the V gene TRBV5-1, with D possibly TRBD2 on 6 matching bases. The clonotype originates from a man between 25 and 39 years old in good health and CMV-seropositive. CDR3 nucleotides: TGCGCCAGCAGCTTGGTAGCTACTGGGTTTACGGCGGGGCGAAATGAGCAGTTCTTC. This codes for CASSLVATGFTAGRNEQFF.